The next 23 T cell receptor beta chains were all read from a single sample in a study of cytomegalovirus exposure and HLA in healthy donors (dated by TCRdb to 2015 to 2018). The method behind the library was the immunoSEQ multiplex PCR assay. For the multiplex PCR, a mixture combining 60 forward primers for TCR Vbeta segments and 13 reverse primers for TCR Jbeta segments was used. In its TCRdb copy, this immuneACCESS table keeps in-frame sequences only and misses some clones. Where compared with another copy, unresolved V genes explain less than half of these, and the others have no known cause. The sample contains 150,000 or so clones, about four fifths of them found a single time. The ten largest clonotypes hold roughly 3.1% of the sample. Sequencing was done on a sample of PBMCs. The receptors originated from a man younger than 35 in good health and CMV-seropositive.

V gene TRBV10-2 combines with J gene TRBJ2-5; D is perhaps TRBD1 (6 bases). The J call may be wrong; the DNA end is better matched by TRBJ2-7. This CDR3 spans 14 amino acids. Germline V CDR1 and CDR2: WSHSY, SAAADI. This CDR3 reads CASSLDSLAYEQYF. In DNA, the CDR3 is TGCGCCAGCAGCTTGGACAGTTTAGCCTACGAGCAGTACTTC.

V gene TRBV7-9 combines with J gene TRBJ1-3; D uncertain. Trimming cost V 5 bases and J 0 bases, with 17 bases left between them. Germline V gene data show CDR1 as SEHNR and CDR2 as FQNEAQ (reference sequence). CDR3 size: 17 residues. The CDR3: CASSESKSDNSGNTIYF. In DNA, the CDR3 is TGTGCCAGCAGCGAGAGCAAAAGTGACAACTCTGGAAACACCATATATTTT.

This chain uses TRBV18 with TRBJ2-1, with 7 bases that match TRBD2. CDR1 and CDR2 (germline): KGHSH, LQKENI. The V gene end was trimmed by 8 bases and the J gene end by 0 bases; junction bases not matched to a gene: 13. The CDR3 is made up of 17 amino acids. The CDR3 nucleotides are TGTGCCAGCAGGGGCCTAGCGGTTCTTAGCTCCTACAATGAGCAGTTCTTC. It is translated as CASRGLAVLSSYNEQFF.

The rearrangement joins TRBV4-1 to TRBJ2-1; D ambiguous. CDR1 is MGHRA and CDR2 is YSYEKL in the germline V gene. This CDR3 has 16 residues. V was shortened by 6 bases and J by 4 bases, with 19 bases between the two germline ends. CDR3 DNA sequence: TGCGCCAGCAGTCGTCTCCCGGTACTACTTTACAATGAGCAGTTCTTC. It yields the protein CASSRLPVLLYNEQFF.

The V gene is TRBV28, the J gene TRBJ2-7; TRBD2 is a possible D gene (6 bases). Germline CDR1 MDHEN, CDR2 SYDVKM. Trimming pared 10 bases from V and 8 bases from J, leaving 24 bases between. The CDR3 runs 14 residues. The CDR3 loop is CAIGTGTAGYQQYF. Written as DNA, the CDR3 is TGTGCCATTGGGACCGGGACTGCGGGTTATCAGCAGTACTTC.

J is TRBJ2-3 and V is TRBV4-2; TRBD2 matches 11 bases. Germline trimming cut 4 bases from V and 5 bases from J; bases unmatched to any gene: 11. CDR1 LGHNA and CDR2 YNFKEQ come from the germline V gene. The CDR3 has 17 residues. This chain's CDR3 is CASSLLGSGREGDTQYF. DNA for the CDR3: TGTGCCAGCAGCCTCCTGGGTAGCGGGAGGGAGGGAGATACGCAGTATTTT.

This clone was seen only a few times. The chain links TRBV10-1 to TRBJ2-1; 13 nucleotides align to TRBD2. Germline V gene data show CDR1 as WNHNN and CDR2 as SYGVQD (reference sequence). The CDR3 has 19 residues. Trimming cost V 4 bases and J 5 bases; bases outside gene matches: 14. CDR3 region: CASSGRLAGGPGNHNEQFF. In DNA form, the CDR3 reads TGCGCCAGCAGTGGACGACTAGCGGGAGGACCAGGGAACCACAATGAGCAGTTCTTC.

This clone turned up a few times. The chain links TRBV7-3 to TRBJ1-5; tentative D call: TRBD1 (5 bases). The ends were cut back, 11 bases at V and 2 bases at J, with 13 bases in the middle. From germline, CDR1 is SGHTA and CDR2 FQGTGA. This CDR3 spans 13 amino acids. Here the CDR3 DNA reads TGTGCCGGGACTATAGTCGGCAATCAGCCCCAGCATTTT. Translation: CAGTIVGNQPQHF.

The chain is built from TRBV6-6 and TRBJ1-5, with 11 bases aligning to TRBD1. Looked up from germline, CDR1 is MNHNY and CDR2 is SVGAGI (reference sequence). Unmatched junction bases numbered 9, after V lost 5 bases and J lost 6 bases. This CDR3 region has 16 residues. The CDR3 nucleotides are TGTGCCAGCAGTACCGGGACAGGGGGGTACGGTCAGCCCCAGCATTTT. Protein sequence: CASSTGTGGYGQPQHF.

Here the CDR3 DNA reads TGTGCCAGCAGTTTAGGGGCCAACTATGGCTACACCTTC. Its translation is CASSLGANYGYTF. The rearrangement uses TRBV27 and TRBJ1-2; weak D call: TRBD1 (5 bases). Trimming took 2 bases from V and 2 from J, leaving 6 bases between them. The CDR3 spans 13 residues. Germline V gives CDR1 MNHEY, CDR2 SMNVEV (reference sequence).

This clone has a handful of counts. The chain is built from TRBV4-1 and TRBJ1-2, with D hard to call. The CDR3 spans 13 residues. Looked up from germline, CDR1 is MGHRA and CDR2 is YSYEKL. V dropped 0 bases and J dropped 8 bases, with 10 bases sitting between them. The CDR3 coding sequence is TGCGCCAGCAGCCAAGATTTGACAAAGGGCTACACCTTC. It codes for CASSQDLTKGYTF.

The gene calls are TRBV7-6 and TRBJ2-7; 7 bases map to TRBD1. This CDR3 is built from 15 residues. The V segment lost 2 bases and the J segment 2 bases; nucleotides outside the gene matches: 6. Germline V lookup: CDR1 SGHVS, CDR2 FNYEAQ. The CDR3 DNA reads TGTGCCAGCAGCTTATTGGGACAGAAGACCTACGAGCAGTACTTC. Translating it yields CASSLLGQKTYEQYF.

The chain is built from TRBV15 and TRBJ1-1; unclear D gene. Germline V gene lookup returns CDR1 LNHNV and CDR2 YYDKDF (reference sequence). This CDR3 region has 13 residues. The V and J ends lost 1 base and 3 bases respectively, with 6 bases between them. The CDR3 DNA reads TGTGCCACCAGCAGAGTCGGGGACACTGAAGCTTTCTTT. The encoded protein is CATSRVGDTEAFF.

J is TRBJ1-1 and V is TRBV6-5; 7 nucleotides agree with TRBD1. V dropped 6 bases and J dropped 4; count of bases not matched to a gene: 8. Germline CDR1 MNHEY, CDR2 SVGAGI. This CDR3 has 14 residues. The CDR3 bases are TGTGCCAGCAGGAACAGGGGAAGGAGCACTGAAGCTTTCTTT. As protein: CASRNRGRSTEAFF.

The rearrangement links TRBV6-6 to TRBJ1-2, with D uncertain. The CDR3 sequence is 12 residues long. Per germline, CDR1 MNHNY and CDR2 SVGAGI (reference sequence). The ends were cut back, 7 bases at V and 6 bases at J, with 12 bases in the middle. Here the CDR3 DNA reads TGTGCCAGCACCAGCGGGCAGAATGGCTACACCTTC. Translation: CASTSGQNGYTF.

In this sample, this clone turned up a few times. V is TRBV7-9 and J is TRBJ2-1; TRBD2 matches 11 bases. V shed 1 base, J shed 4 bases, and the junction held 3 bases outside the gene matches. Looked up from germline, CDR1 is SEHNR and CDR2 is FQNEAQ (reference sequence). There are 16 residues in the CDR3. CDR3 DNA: TGTGCCAGCAGCTTAGTAACTAGCGGGAGATACAATGAGCAGTTCTTC. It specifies CASSLVTSGRYNEQFF.

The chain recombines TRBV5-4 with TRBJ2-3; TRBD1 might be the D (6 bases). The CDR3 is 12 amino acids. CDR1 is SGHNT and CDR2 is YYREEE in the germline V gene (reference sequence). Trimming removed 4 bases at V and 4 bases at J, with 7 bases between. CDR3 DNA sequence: TGTGCCAGCAGCCGGACAGCAGATACGCAGTATTTT. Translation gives CASSRTADTQYF.

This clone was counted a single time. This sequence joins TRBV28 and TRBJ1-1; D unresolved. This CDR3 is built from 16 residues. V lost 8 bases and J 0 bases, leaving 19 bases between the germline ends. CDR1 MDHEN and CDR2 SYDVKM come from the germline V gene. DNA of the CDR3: TGTGCCAGCGCCAATGGAGGGTCGGAGGTGAACACTGAAGCTTTCTTT. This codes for CASANGGSEVNTEAFF.

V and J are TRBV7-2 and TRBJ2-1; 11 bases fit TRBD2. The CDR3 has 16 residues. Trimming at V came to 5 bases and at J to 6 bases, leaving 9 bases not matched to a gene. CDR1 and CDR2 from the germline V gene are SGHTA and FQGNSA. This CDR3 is CASSPSAGTSGNEQFF. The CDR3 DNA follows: TGTGCCAGCAGCCCCAGCGCCGGGACTAGCGGCAATGAGCAGTTCTTC.

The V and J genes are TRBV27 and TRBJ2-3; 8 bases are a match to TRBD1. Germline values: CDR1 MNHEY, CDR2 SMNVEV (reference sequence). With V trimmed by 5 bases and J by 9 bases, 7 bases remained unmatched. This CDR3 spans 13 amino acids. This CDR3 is CASSRRQGRTQYF. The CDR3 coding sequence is TGTGCCAGCAGTAGACGACAGGGGAGGACGCAGTATTTT.

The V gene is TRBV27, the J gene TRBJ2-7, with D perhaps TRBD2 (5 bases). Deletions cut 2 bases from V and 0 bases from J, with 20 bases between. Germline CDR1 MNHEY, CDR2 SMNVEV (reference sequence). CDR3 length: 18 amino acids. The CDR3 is CASSLNAAGSLSSYEQYF. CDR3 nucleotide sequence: TGTGCCAGCAGTTTAAATGCGGCGGGCTCCTTGAGCTCCTACGAGCAGTACTTC.

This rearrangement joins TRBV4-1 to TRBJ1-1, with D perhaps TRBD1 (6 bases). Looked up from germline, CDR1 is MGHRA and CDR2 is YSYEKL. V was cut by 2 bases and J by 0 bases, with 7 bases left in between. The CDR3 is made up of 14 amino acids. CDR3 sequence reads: CASSQSGVNTEAFF. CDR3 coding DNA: TGCGCCAGCAGCCAATCAGGGGTGAACACTGAAGCTTTCTTT.

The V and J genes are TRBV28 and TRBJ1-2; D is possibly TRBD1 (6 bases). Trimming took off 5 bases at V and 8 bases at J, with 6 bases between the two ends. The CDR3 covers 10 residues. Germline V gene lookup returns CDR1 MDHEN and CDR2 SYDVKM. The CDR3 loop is CASSRGGYTF. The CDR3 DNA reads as TGTGCCAGCAGTAGGGGGGGCTACACCTTC.